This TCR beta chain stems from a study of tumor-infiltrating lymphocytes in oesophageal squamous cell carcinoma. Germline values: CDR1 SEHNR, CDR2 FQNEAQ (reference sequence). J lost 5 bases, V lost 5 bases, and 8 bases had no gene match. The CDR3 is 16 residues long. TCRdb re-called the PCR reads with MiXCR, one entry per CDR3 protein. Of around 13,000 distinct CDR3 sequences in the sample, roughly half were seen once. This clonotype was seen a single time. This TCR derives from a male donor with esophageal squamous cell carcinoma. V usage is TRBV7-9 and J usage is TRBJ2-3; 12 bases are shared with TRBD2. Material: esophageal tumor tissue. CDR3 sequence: CASSLLPGLAGDTQYF. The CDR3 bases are TGTGCCAGCAGCCTACTCCCGGGACTAGCGGGAGATACGCAGTATTTT.